This is a list of T cell receptor beta chains from one sample in a study of regulatory T cells in long-lasting Graves disease. TCRdb called the multiplex PCR reads again in MiXCR, with one record for every CDR3 protein. The sample lists 500,000 to 800,000 distinct CDR3 sequences, 25% to 35% seen once, with about two fifths in the top ten. This sample comprised peripheral blood mononuclear cells (PBMCs), obtained when the disease was refractory, from a patient treated with antithyroid drugs. Source of these receptors: a female donor with Graves disease. Each CDR3 is given with its conserved first and last residue.

TRBJ1-1 | TRBV10-3 | 16 | CAISESLAVQNTEAFF
TRBJ1-1 | TRBV7-3 | 14 | CASSRSGGSSEAFF
TRBJ1-2 | TRBV20-1 | 16 | CSASPAQSTANYGYTF
TRBJ1-1 | TRBV7-2 | 17 | CASSWGLPRWGDTEAFF
TRBJ2-7 | TRBV19 | 14 | CASSSTRGSYEQYF
TRBJ2-7 | TRBV20-1 | 12 | CSARRGGNEQYF
TRBJ2-3 | TRBV20-1 | 14 | CSAEGQGATDTQYF
TRBJ1-2 | TRBV28 | 15 | CASSVEGQGAYGYTF
TRBJ1-2 | TRBV29-1 | 12 | CSVAGTEYGYTF
TRBJ2-1 | TRBV5-4 | 15 | CASSLAGGPHNEQFF